These 20 T cell receptor beta chains originate from one sample sequenced in a study of cytomegalovirus exposure and HLA in healthy donors. The PCR ran on 60 Vbeta and 13 Jbeta primers. Profiling relied on immunoSEQ multiplex PCR, and the TCRdb table lists in-frame clones only, not all of them. This repertoire shows around 99,000 clones, roughly 80% found once; its top ten account for 3% to 3.5%. The sample was PBMCs. The receptors stem from a middle-aged man in good health and CMV-seronegative.

The V call is TRBV11-2, the J call TRBJ2-1; 9 positions match TRBD2. The V gene end was trimmed by 2 bases and the J gene end by 7 bases; junction bases not matched to a gene: 9. The CDR3 totals 16 residues. Germline CDR1 reads SGHAT; CDR2 reads FQNNGV. The CDR3 nucleotides are TGTGCCAGCAGCTTAAGGGGGAAGACTAGCGGAAATGAGCAGTTCTTC. Its protein is CASSLRGKTSGNEQFF.

The J gene is TRBJ2-7, the V gene TRBV6-5; no clear D. The germline CDR1 and CDR2 sequences are MNHEY and SVGAGI. The V end lost 5 bases, the J end lost 1 base, and 9 bases lay between the germline ends. This CDR3 comprises 13 residues. The CDR3 DNA reads TGTGCCAGCAGTCAGTATTCATCCTACGAGCAGTACTTC. Its protein is CASSQYSSYEQYF.

This clone was seen once. V usage is TRBV27 and J usage is TRBJ2-7; 10 bases map to TRBD2. The CDR3 is 13 residues long. Germline trimming cut 8 bases from V and 4 bases from J; bases unmatched to any gene: 5. Germline values: CDR1 MNHEY, CDR2 SMNVEV (reference sequence). The CDR3 sequence is CASGASGRYEQYF. In nucleotides, the CDR3 is TGTGCCAGCGGGGCTAGCGGGAGATACGAGCAGTACTTC.

The rearrangement joins TRBV5-5 to TRBJ1-5; unclear D gene. The CDR3 is made up of 15 amino acids. Trimming stripped 4 bases from V and 0 bases from J, with 11 bases between. Germline CDR1 SGHKS, CDR2 YYEKEE (reference sequence). In DNA, the CDR3 is TGTGCCAGCAGCCCGTTAGATAATAGCAATCAGCCCCAGCATTTT. Its protein product is CASSPLDNSNQPQHF.

V usage is TRBV5-1 and J usage is TRBJ2-5; 9 bases match TRBD2. Unmatched junction bases numbered 9, after V lost 5 bases and J lost 1 base. CDR1 is SGHRS and CDR2 is YFSETQ in the germline V gene. The CDR3 sequence is 16 residues long. The CDR3 nucleotides are TGCGCCAGCAGGGGCCCTAGCGGGAAATCCCAAGAGACCCAGTACTTC. Protein sequence: CASRGPSGKSQETQYF.

This clone was counted only a few times. V is TRBV28 and J is TRBJ2-3; 7 positions agree with TRBD1. V was clipped by 5 bases and J by 5 bases; unmatched bases: 10. From germline, CDR1 is MDHEN and CDR2 SYDVKM. The CDR3 is 15 amino acids. Here the CDR3 DNA reads TGTGCCAGCAGTACCAGACAGGGTCGTCTAGATACGCAGTATTTT. This gives the protein CASSTRQGRLDTQYF. The full variable domain, completed using reference TRBV28 and TRBJ2-3, is DVKVTQSSRYLVKRTGEKVFLECVQDMDHENMFWYRQDPGLGLRLIYFSYDVKMKEKGDIPEGYSVSREKKERFSLILESASTNQTSMYLCASSTRQGRLDTQYFGPGTRLTVL.

The V call is TRBV5-4, the J call TRBJ2-1; 14 bases fit TRBD2. Germline CDR1 reads SGHNT; CDR2 reads YYREEE (reference sequence). This CDR3 region has 20 residues. Trimming at V came to 4 bases and at J to 8 bases, leaving 20 bases not matched to a gene. The CDR3 region has the DNA TGTGCCAGCAGCCCGAACGCGGGACTAGCGGGAGTGGGTGTATCCCATGAGCAGTTCTTC. Encoded protein: CASSPNAGLAGVGVSHEQFF.

CDR3 in DNA: TGTGCCTGGAAATCCGGGACAGGGAGCCCCAATCAGCCCCAGCATTTT. Amino acid sequence: CAWKSGTGSPNQPQHF. The rearrangement joins TRBV30 to TRBJ1-5; TRBD1 matches 9 bases. Looked up from germline, CDR1 is GTSNPN and CDR2 is SVGIG (reference sequence). This CDR3 has 16 amino acids. Trimming took 4 bases from V and 3 from J; bases not matched to a gene: 10.

The chain carries TRBV7-9 and TRBJ1-4, with a tentative D call TRBD1 (5 bases). The CDR3 runs to 15 residues. Germline V gene data show CDR1 as SEHNR and CDR2 as FQNEAQ (reference sequence). The V end lost 8 bases, the J end lost 0 bases, and 13 bases lay between the germline ends. CDR3: CASSGGVTTNEKLFF. CDR3 DNA: TGTGCCAGCTCTGGGGGGGTAACAACTAATGAAAAACTGTTTTTT.

The chain couples TRBV19 to TRBJ1-5; 8 bases align to TRBD1. With V trimmed by 3 bases and J by 5 bases, 3 bases remained unmatched. The CDR3 length is 14 residues. From germline, CDR1 is LNHDA and CDR2 SQIVND (reference sequence). In nucleotides, the CDR3 is TGTGCCAGTAGTATTTCAGGGGGCGATCAGCCCCAGCATTTT. Its protein is CASSISGGDQPQHF.

V usage is TRBV28 and J usage is TRBJ2-7, with D possibly matching TRBD1 (6 bases). Between the trimmed V and J ends, which lost 3 bases and 0 bases, there was a span of 12 bases. This CDR3 comprises 15 residues. The germline V gene encodes CDR1 MDHEN and CDR2 SYDVKM. The CDR3 region has the DNA TGTGCCAGCAGTTTGGATCAGGGGAGCTCCTACGAGCAGTACTTC. It yields the protein CASSLDQGSSYEQYF. The whole variable domain, remainder taken from reference TRBV28 and TRBJ2-7, is DVKVTQSSRYLVKRTGEKVFLECVQDMDHENMFWYRQDPGLGLRLIYFSYDVKMKEKGDIPEGYSVSREKKERFSLILESASTNQTSMYLCASSLDQGSSYEQYFGPGTRLTVT.

V is TRBV7-9 and J is TRBJ2-5; 8 bases line up with TRBD2. Per germline, CDR1 SEHNR and CDR2 FQNEAQ (reference sequence). The CDR3 loop spans 17 amino acids. Losses at the gene ends were 2 bases for V and 4 bases for J; bases not matched to a gene: 12. The CDR3 DNA follows: TGTGCCAGCAGCTTACGTTCCCTCGGACTAGCAGGAGAGACCCAGTACTTC. It specifies CASSLRSLGLAGETQYF.

V is TRBV5-1 and J is TRBJ1-1, with 9 bases aligning to TRBD1. The germline V gene encodes CDR1 SGHRS and CDR2 YFSETQ. Trimming removed 4 bases from V and 1 base from J; junction bases left unmatched: 2. This CDR3 spans 14 amino acids. The CDR3: CASSQQGANTEAFF. CDR3 nucleotides: TGCGCCAGCAGCCAACAGGGGGCGAACACTGAAGCTTTCTTT.

The chain employs TRBV7-9 and TRBJ2-7; 11 nucleotides match TRBD2. With V trimmed by 4 bases and J by 3 bases, 5 bases remained unmatched. This CDR3 comprises 15 residues. Germline assignment: CDR1 SEHNR and CDR2 FQNEAQ (reference sequence). The CDR3, as DNA: TGTGCCAGCAGCTCCCGACTAGCGGGGATCTACGAGCAGTACTTC. Protein: CASSSRLAGIYEQYF.

The chain recombines TRBV6-1 with TRBJ2-1, with 13 bases lining up with TRBD2. The trim removed 1 base at V and 7 bases at J, leaving 4 bases unmatched. The germline gives CDR1 MNHNS, CDR2 SASEGT. This CDR3 region has 16 residues. CDR3 sequence reads: CASSEGLAGGWNEQFF. The CDR3 bases are TGTGCCAGCAGTGAAGGACTAGCGGGGGGTTGGAATGAGCAGTTCTTC.

The chain uses TRBV28 and TRBJ1-5; D not certain. V was trimmed by 7 bases and J by 7 bases, leaving 11 bases between them. CDR3 length: 12 residues. Germline V gene lookup returns CDR1 MDHEN and CDR2 SYDVKM. In nucleotides, the CDR3 is TGTGCCAGCAACCCCGGGGTGCAGCCCCAGCATTTT. It encodes CASNPGVQPQHF.

The chain uses TRBV19 and TRBJ1-4; D remains ambiguous. The CDR3 covers 13 residues. The V end was cut by 3 bases, the J end by 11 bases, with 13 bases between. Per germline, CDR1 LNHDA and CDR2 SQIVND (reference sequence). CDR3 sequence reads: CASSMEGLEKLFF. The CDR3 DNA sequence: TGTGCCAGTAGTATGGAAGGATTGGAGAAACTGTTTTTT.

The chain recombines TRBV6-5 with TRBJ2-5; a weak D match, TRBD2 (5 bases). Trimming pared 2 bases from V and 1 base from J, leaving 11 bases between. Germline V gives CDR1 MNHEY, CDR2 SVGAGI. The CDR3 sequence is 15 residues long. In nucleotides, the CDR3 is TGTGCCAGCAGTTACGTTCTCGGGGTCCAAGAGACCCAGTACTTC. Translated: CASSYVLGVQETQYF.

This chain connects TRBV10-1 to TRBJ2-2; D may be TRBD2 (5 bases). CDR3 length: 14 amino acids. Between the trimmed V and J ends, which lost 7 bases and 0 bases, there was a span of 9 bases. The germline V gene has CDR1 WNHNN and CDR2 SYGVQD (reference sequence). CDR3 bases: TGCGCCAGCACGGCGGGTCCGAACACCGGGGAGCTGTTTTTT. Its translation: CASTAGPNTGELFF.

The chain has TRBV6-5 and TRBJ2-5; TRBD2 aligns across 7 bases. The germline gives CDR1 MNHEY, CDR2 SVGAGI. Unmatched junction bases numbered 9, after V lost 6 bases and J lost 5 bases. The CDR3 has 14 residues. The CDR3 bases are TGTGCCAGCAGCCGCGGACTAGGAGGGGAGACCCAGTACTTC. This translates into CASSRGLGGETQYF.